The clone carrying this TCR beta chain was found a few times. The antigen is undetermined. The data were taken from a study of CD8+CD57+ T cells in acquired aplastic anemia. Study-wide background: The average for DNA from sorted CD4+ and CD8+ cells was 2.5 to 4 ug.

Germline CDR1 reads SGHRS; CDR2 reads YFSETQ. This CDR3 has 14 residues. Trimming removed 7 bases at V and 0 bases at J, with 13 bases between. Broader study findings: In common between the patients and the controls were around 29 CD8+ CDR3 sequences.

Only patients with CD8+CD57+ cell expansion on flow cytometry were chosen for sequencing. Genomic DNA served as template for TCR beta VDJ and CDR3 profiling. MiXCR, applied by TCRdb to the reads, yields one record per CDR3 protein. The table shows under 500,000 distinct CDR3 sequences, with around 32% occurring only once. V usage is TRBV5-1 and J usage is TRBJ1-1; unclear D gene. The clonotype was recovered from a human donor with aplastic anemia. The sample consisted of sorted CD4+, CD8+, or CD8+CD57+ T cells (not recorded which) from PBMCs. The CDR3 sequence is CASGATAMNTEAFF. CDR3 DNA sequence: TGCGCCAGCGGCGCGACGGCAATGAACACTGAAGCTTTCTTT.